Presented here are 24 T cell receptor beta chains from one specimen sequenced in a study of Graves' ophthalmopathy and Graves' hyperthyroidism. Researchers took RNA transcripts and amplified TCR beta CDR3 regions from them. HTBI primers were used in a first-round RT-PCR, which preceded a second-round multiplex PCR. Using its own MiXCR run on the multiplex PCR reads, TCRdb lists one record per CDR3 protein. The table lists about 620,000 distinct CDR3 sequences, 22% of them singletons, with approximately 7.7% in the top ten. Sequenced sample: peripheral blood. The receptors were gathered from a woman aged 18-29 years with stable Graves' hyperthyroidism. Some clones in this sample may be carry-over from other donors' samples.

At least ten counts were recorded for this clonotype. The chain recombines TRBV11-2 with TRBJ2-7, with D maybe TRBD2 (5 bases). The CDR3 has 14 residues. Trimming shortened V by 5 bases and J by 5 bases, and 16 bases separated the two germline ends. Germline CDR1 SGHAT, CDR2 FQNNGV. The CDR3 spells CASSGWERIDEQYF. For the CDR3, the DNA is TGTGCCAGCAGCGGGTGGGAGCGGATCGACGAGCAGTACTTC.

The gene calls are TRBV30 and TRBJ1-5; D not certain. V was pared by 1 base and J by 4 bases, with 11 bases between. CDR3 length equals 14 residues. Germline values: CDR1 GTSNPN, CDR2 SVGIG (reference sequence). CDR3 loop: CAWSETSRNQPQHF. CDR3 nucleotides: TGTGCCTGGAGTGAGACCAGTAGGAATCAGCCCCAGCATTTT.

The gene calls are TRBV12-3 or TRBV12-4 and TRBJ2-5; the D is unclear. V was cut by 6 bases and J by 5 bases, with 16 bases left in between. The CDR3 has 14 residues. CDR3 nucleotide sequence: TGTGCCAGCAGCCCTCTAGATTTCCGGGAGACCCAGTACTTC. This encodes CASSPLDFRETQYF.

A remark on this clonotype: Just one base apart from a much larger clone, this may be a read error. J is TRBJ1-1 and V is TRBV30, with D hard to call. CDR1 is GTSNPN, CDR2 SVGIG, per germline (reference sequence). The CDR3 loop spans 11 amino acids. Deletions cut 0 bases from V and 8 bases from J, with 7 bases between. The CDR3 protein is CAWSVVGEAFF. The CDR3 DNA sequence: TGTGCCTGGAGTGTAGTAGGGGAAGCTTTCTTT.

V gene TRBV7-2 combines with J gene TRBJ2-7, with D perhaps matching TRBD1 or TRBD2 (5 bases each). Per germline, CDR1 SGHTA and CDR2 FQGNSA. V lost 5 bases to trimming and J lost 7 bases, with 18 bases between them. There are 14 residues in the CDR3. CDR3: CASSVESGRGEQYF. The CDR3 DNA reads TGTGCCAGCAGCGTAGAATCGGGGCGTGGAGAGCAGTACTTC.

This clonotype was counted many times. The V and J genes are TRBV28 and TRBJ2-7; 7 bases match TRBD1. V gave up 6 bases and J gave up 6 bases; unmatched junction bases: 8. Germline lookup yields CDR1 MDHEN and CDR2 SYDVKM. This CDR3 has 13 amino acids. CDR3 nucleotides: TGTGCCAGCAGAGGTATGAACAGGGGCGAGCAGTACTTC. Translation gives CASRGMNRGEQYF. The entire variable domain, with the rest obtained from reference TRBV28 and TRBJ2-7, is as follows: DVKVTQSSRYLVKRTGEKVFLECVQDMDHENMFWYRQDPGLGLRLIYFSYDVKMKEKGDIPEGYSVSREKKERFSLILESASTNQTSMYLCASRGMNRGEQYFGPGTRLTVT.

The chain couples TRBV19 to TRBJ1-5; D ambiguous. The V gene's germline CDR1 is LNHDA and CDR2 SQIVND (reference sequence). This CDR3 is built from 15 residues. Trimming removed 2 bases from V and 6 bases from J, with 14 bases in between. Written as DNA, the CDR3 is TGTGCCAGTAGTATACTCCCGCACGTGACTCAGCCCCAGCATTTT. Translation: CASSILPHVTQPQHF.

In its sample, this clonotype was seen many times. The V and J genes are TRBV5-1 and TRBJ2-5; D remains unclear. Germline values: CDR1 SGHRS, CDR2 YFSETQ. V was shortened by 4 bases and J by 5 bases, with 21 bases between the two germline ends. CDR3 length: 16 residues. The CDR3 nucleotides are TGCGCCAGCAGCCGGGTCCCCACACAGATTGGCGAGACCCAGTACTTC. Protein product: CASSRVPTQIGETQYF.

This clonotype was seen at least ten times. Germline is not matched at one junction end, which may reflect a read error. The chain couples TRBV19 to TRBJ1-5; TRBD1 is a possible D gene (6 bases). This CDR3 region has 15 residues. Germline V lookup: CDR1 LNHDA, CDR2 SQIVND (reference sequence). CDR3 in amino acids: CASSVERGSNQPQHF. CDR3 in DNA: TGTGCCAGTAGTGTAGAAAGGGGGAGCAATCAGCCCCAGCATTTT.

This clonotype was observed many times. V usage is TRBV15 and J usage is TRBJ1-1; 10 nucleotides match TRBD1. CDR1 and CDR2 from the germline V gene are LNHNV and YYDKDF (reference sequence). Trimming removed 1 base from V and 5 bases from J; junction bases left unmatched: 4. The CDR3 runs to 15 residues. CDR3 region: CATSRGDRGGTEAFF. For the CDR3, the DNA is TGTGCCACCAGCAGAGGGGACAGGGGAGGAACTGAAGCTTTCTTT.

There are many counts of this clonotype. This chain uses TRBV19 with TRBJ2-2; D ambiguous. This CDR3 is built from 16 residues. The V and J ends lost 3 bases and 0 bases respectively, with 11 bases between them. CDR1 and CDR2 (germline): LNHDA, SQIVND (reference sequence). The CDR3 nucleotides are TGTGCCAGTAGTATTGGGTTTGTGTCGAACACCGGGGAGCTGTTTTTT. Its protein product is CASSIGFVSNTGELFF.

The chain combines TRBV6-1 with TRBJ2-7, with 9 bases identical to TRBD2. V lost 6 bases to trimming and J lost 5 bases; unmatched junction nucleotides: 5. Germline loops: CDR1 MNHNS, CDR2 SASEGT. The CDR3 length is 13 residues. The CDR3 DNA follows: TGTGCCAGCAGGGTGGGACTAGCCAACGAGCAGTACTTC. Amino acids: CASRVGLANEQYF.

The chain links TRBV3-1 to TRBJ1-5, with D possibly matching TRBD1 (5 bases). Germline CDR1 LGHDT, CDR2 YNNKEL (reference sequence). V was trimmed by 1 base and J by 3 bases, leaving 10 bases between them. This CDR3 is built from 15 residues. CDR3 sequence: CASSQGGALNQPQHF. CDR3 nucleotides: TGTGCCAGCAGCCAAGGTGGGGCTCTCAATCAGCCCCAGCATTTT. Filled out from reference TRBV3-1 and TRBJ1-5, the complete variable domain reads DTAVSQTPKYLVTQMGNDKSIKCEQNLGHDTMYWYKQDSKKFLKIMFSYNNKELIINETVPNRFSPKSPDKAHLNLHINSLELGDSAVYFCASSQGGALNQPQHFGDGTRLSIL.

The CDR3 DNA reads TGTGCCACCAGTGGAACTAGCGGGAGCCAGGACGAGCAGTACTTC. This codes for CATSGTSGSQDEQYF. V usage is TRBV24-1 and J usage is TRBJ2-7, with 11 bases fitting TRBD2. V lost 5 bases and J lost 5; bases outside the gene matches: 7. Germline V gives CDR1 KGHDR, CDR2 SFDVKD. The CDR3 runs 15 residues.

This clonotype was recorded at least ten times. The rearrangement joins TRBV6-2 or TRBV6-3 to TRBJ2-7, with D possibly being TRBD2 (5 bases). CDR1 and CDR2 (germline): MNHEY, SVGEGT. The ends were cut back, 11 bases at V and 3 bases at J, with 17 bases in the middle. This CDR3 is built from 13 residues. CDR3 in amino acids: CAACRTSSYEQYF. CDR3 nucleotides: TGTGCCGCTTGCCGGACTTCCAGCTACGAGCAGTACTTC.

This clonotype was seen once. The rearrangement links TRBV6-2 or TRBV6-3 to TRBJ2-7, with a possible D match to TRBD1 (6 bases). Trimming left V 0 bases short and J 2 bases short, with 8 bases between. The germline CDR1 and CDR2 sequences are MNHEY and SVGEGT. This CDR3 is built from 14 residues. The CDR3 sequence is CASSYSYRAYEQYF. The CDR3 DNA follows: TGTGCCAGCAGTTACTCATACAGGGCCTACGAGCAGTACTTC.

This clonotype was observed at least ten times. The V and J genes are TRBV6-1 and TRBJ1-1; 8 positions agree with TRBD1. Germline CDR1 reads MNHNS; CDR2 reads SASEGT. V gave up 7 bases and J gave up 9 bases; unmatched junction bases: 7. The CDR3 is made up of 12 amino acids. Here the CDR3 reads CASNGQGAQAFF. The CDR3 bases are TGTGCCAGCAACGGACAGGGAGCTCAAGCTTTCTTT.

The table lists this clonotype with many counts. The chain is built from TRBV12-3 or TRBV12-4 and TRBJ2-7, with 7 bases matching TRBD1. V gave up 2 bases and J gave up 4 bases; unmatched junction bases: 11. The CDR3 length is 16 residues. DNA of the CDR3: TGTGCCAGCAGTTTACCCCGCAGGGGGAGATCTTACGAGCAGTACTTC. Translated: CASSLPRRGRSYEQYF.

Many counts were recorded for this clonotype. CDR3 loop: CASSPTGEQPQHF. The CDR3 DNA is TGCGCCAGCAGCCCGACAGGGGAACAGCCCCAGCATTTT. This chain joins TRBV5-1 and TRBJ1-5, with TRBD1 identical over 8 bases. Looked up from germline, CDR1 is SGHRS and CDR2 is YFSETQ. This CDR3 has 13 residues. V lost 4 bases and J lost 7; bases outside the gene matches: 4.

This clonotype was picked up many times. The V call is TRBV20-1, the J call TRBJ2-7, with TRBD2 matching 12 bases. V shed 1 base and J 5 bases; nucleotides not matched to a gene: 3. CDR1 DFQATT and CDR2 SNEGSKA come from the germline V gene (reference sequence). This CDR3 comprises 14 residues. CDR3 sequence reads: CSARGLAGAHEQYF. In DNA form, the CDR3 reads TGCAGTGCTAGAGGACTAGCGGGAGCGCACGAGCAGTACTTC.

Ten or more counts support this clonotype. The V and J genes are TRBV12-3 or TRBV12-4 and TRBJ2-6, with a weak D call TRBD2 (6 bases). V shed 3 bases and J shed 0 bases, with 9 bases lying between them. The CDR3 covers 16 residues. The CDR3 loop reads CASSFGTASGANVLTF. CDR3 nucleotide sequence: TGTGCCAGCAGTTTCGGGACTGCCTCTGGGGCCAACGTCCTGACTTTC.

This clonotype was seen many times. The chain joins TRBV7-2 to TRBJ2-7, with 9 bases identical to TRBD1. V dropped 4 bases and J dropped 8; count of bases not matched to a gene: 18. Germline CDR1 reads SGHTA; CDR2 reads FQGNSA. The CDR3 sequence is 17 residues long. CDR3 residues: CASSSLKEDRGILKQYF. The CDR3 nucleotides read TGTGCCAGCAGCTCCCTCAAGGAGGACAGGGGCATCCTAAAGCAGTACTTC.

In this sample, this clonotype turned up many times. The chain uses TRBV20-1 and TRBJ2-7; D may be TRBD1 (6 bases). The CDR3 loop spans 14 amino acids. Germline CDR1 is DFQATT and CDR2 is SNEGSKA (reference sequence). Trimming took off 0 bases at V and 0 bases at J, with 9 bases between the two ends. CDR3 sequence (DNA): TGCAGTGCTAGAGAGGCCAGGGGCTCCTACGAGCAGTACTTC. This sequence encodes CSAREARGSYEQYF.

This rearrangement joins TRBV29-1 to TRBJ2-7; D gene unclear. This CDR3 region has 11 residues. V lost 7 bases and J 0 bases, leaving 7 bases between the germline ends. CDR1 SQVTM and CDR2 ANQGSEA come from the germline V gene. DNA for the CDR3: TGCAGCGCCGCAACCTCCTACGAGCAGTACTTC. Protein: CSAATSYEQYF.